Here is one TCR beta chain with its context. Clinical history reported by participants formed the basis on which cohorts were assigned. This record belongs to a study of blood T cell repertoires in COVID-19. This CDR3 is built from 13 residues. V gave up 5 bases and J gave up 5 bases, with 15 bases separating them. Looked up from germline, CDR1 is GTSNPN and CDR2 is SVGIG (reference sequence). The data were produced by immunoSEQ multiplex PCR, yet TCRdb's version contains in-frame clones alone and is incomplete. This table has roughly 200,000 clones, 90% appearing once. Sequencing was carried out using PBMCs or T cells enriched from blood (not recorded which). The chain links TRBV30 to TRBJ2-5; D unclear. The sequence was obtained from a man younger than 45 who had recovered from COVID-19. CDR3 sequence (DNA): TGTGCCTGGGTCGGTCCCGACGGGGAGACCCAGTACTTC. This sequence encodes CAWVGPDGETQYF.